This TCR beta chain was retrieved from a study of post-analysis software for immune sequencing data. Findings of the study overall: In patients, TRBV5-6, TRBV5-1 and TRBV20-1 belonged to four or five TRBV segments found more frequently than in controls.

Regarding this clonotype: Its antigen remains unknown.

Built from TCR beta cDNA, the libraries had unique molecular identifiers in them. TCRdb re-called the PCR reads through MiXCR, storing one row per CDR3 protein. The repertoire includes roughly 650,000 distinct CDR3 sequences, over 45% of them detected once, and around 11% sits in the top ten. CDR3 size: 13 residues. The germline CDR1 and CDR2 sequences are SEHNR and FQNEAQ (reference sequence). Trimming removed 2 bases at V and 5 bases at J, with 10 bases between. Sequencing input: blood. The V call is TRBV7-9, the J call TRBJ2-7, with D tentatively TRBD1 or TRBD2 (5 bases each). This receptor was identified in a girl aged 2 to 9 with multiple sclerosis. CDR3 in amino acids: CASSLWDRDEQYF. Written as DNA, the CDR3 is TGTGCCAGCAGCTTATGGGACCGGGACGAGCAGTACTTC.